The source of this T cell receptor (beta chain) is a study of T-cell memory formation after mild COVID-19. Each CDR3 protein is one row after TCRdb ran MiXCR on the 5' RACE reads. Among under 550,000 distinct CDR3 sequences listed, roughly 20% were seen once. Trimming left V 0 bases short and J 5 bases short, with 11 bases between. The CDR3 length is 14 residues. Germline values: CDR1 SGHDT, CDR2 YYEEEE. The specimen sequenced was PBMCs or a T cell subset sorted from them (not recorded which). The V gene is TRBV5-6, the J gene TRBJ2-5; D call uncertain. The TCR originated in an adult woman who had mild COVID-19 (a few samples of this study predate the infection). Cell type and time point are not known. The CDR3 reads CASSLDDWTETQYF. The DNA of the CDR3 is TGTGCCAGCAGCTTGGATGATTGGACGGAGACCCAGTACTTC.